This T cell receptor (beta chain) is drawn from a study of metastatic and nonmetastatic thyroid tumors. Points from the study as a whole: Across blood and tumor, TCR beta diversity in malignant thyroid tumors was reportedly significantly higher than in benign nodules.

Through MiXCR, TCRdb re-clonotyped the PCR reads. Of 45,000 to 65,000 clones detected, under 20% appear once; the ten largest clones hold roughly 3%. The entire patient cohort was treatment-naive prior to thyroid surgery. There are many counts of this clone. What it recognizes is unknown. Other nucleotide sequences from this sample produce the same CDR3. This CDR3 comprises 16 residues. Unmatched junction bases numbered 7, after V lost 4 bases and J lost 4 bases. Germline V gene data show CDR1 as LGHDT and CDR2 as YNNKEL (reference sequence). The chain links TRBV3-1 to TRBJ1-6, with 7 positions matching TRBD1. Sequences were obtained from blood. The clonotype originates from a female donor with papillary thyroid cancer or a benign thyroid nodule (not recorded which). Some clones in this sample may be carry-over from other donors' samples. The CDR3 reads CASSRGGQAYNSPLHF. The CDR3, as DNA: TGTGCCAGCAGCCGCGGCGGACAGGCATATAATTCACCCCTCCACTTT.